This T cell receptor (beta chain) appears in the sequencing data of a study of blood T cell repertoires in COVID-19. Study in general: Specimens from acute and convalescent COVID-19 originated in the United States, Italy and Spain. From T cells, B-cell-depleted T cells, or PBMCs came the material, which was cDNA or gDNA.

CDR3 size: 14 residues. Per the study methods: The assay estimated nucleated cells by amplifying reference gene primers. Assay used: immunoSEQ multiplex PCR; TCRdb lists only in-frame clones, some missing. The V and J calls and the clone size are those of that table, but D and trimming were determined from the DNA. Of 150,000 to 200,000 clones in the sample, roughly 76% are singletons; the top ten hold roughly 7.8%. Input material: peripheral blood. This TCR came from a woman aged 45-65 years with active or convalescent COVID-19. This chain joins TRBV21-1 and TRBJ2-5; the listed D gene, TRBD2, was not tested against the DNA. TRBV21-1 is labeled a pseudogene. CDR3 sequence reads: CASVHRGSRETQYF. Here the CDR3 DNA reads TGTGCCAGCGTTCACCGGGGGTCCCGAGAGACCCAGTACTTC.